One and the same sample provided the 19 T cell receptor beta chains below, sequenced in a study of T cells in Graves' hyperthyroidism and ophthalmopathy. It was RNA transcripts that yielded the amplified TCR beta CDR3 regions. TCR CDR3 regions were first amplified by RT-PCR with HTBI primers. A single record per CDR3 protein comes from TCRdb applying MiXCR to the multiplex PCR reads. This repertoire shows 400,000 to 600,000 distinct CDR3 sequences, roughly a sixth found once; its top ten account for 25% to 30%. Sequencing was carried out using blood. The source is a woman in her twenties or thirties with Graves' ophthalmopathy.

This clonotype was seen at least ten times. The J gene is TRBJ2-1, the V gene TRBV24-1; 9 nucleotides agree with TRBD1. The CDR3 runs to 14 residues. CDR1 is KGHDR, CDR2 SFDVKD, per germline. J lost 9 bases, V lost 10 bases, and 12 bases had no gene match. The CDR3 region is CATREGTGWSEQFF. CDR3 coding DNA: TGTGCCACGAGAGAGGGGACAGGGTGGAGTGAGCAGTTCTTC.

The V call is TRBV6-2 or TRBV6-3, the J call TRBJ1-2, with 8 bases lining up with TRBD1. Germline CDR1 and CDR2: MNHEY and SVGEGT. This CDR3 has 13 residues. Trimming removed 1 base from V and 7 bases from J; junction bases left unmatched: 2. The CDR3 sequence: CASSYFTGGGYTF. CDR3 sequence (DNA): TGTGCCAGCAGTTACTTTACAGGGGGTGGCTACACCTTC.

In its sample, this clonotype was seen a few times. J is TRBJ2-2 and V is TRBV7-9; TRBD2 matches at 7 bases. Germline V gene lookup returns CDR1 SEHNR and CDR2 FQNEAQ (reference sequence). V lost 5 bases and J lost 6; bases outside the gene matches: 12. This CDR3 is 16 amino acids long. The CDR3 spells CASSTRERERAGELFF. The CDR3 coding sequence is TGTGCCAGCAGCACCCGGGAGCGGGAAAGGGCCGGGGAGCTGTTTTTT.

There are many counts of this clonotype. The V gene is TRBV7-2, the J gene TRBJ2-7, with 12 bases lining up with TRBD2. V was pared by 4 bases and J by 1 base, with 5 bases of the junction left unmatched. Germline CDR1 is SGHTA and CDR2 is FQGNSA. This CDR3 has 16 amino acids. The CDR3 region has the DNA TGTGCCAGCAGCTCAAGACTAGCGGGGGAGTCCTACGAGCAGTACTTC. This codes for CASSSRLAGESYEQYF.

This clonotype was detected once. The chain uses TRBV3-1 and TRBJ2-5; D is unresolved. V shed 2 bases and J shed 3 bases, with 16 bases lying between them. This CDR3 comprises 16 residues. CDR1 is LGHDT, CDR2 YNNKEL, per germline (reference sequence). The CDR3 is CASSQSVGFGEETQYF. The CDR3 DNA reads as TGTGCCAGCAGCCAATCTGTAGGGTTTGGGGAAGAGACCCAGTACTTC.

Ten or more counts support this clonotype. The chain employs TRBV28 and TRBJ2-5; weak D call: TRBD2 (5 bases). Germline V gene lookup returns CDR1 MDHEN and CDR2 SYDVKM. This CDR3 contains 15 residues. V was shortened by 2 bases and J by 7 bases, with 17 bases between the two germline ends. The CDR3 region is CASSLEGIKPGTQYF. Here the CDR3 DNA reads TGTGCCAGCAGTTTAGAGGGTATTAAGCCCGGGACCCAGTACTTC.

This clonotype has only a few counts. The CDR3: CASIRGQGPNYGYTF. The CDR3 bases are TGTGCCAGCATTAGGGGACAGGGGCCTAACTATGGCTACACCTTC. This sequence joins TRBV6-9 and TRBJ1-2, with TRBD1 matching over 10 bases. Germline CDR1 MNHGY, CDR2 SVAAGI. The CDR3 is made up of 15 amino acids. Germline trimming cut 7 bases from V and 0 bases from J; bases unmatched to any gene: 5.

The table lists this clonotype with many counts. The rearrangement links TRBV29-1 to TRBJ2-1, with a tentative D call TRBD1 (5 bases). Germline V gene data show CDR1 as SQVTM and CDR2 as ANQGSEA. The CDR3 is 15 amino acids. V was shortened by 4 bases and J by 6 bases, with 19 bases between the two germline ends. The CDR3 nucleotides read TGCAGCGTTGGGGCAGGGTGGTCCCTCGGCAATGAGCAGTTCTTC. Translated, it gives CSVGAGWSLGNEQFF.

This clonotype appeared a single time. The chain joins TRBV4-3 to TRBJ1-4; D possibly corresponds to TRBD1 (5 bases). Trimming pared 8 bases from V and 1 base from J, leaving 17 bases between. Germline CDR1 LGHNA, CDR2 YSLEER. The length of the CDR3 is 16 residues. CDR3 residues: CASGRVGRGTNEKLFF. The CDR3, as DNA: TGCGCCAGCGGCAGGGTGGGAAGGGGAACTAATGAAAAACTGTTTTTT.

This rearrangement joins TRBV11-2 to TRBJ1-5, with D possibly TRBD1 on 5 matching bases. This CDR3 is built from 15 residues. Trimming took 5 bases from V and 2 from J, leaving 13 bases between them. Germline V gene data show CDR1 as SGHAT and CDR2 as FQNNGV. As DNA, the CDR3 is TGTGCCAGCAGCCAGGTAGGGGTCGGCAATCAGCCCCAGCATTTT. As protein: CASSQVGVGNQPQHF.

This clonotype was recorded at least ten times. This chain links TRBV16 with TRBJ1-4; D call uncertain. Per the germline V gene, CDR1 is KGHSY and CDR2 is FQNENV. CDR3 length: 13 amino acids. V was pared by 1 base and J by 3 bases, with 3 bases between. The DNA of the CDR3 is TGTGCCAGCAGCCAATACCCTAATGAAAAACTGTTTTTT. Protein product: CASSQYPNEKLFF.

This clonotype was observed at least ten times. The chain has TRBV28 and TRBJ2-5, with D tentatively TRBD2 (5 bases). The V end was cut by 5 bases, the J end by 7 bases, with 20 bases between. Germline assignment: CDR1 MDHEN and CDR2 SYDVKM. The CDR3 consists of 15 residues. This CDR3 is CASSLDDGGFATQYF. CDR3 coding DNA: TGTGCCAGCAGTCTGGACGACGGAGGATTTGCGACCCAGTACTTC.

The V call is TRBV28, the J call TRBJ2-7; D unresolved. The V gene lost 2 bases and the J gene lost 3 bases, with 14 bases spanning the gap. Germline lookup yields CDR1 MDHEN and CDR2 SYDVKM. The CDR3 runs 15 residues. The CDR3 is CASSLTPGYNYEQYF. CDR3 sequence (DNA): TGTGCCAGCAGTTTAACCCCTGGCTACAACTACGAGCAGTACTTC.

Many counts were recorded for this clonotype. The J gene is TRBJ1-2, the V gene TRBV30; D perhaps matches TRBD1 (6 bases). The CDR3 loop spans 13 amino acids. Trimming took off 2 bases at V and 11 bases at J, with 18 bases between the two ends. Per germline, CDR1 GTSNPN and CDR2 SVGIG (reference sequence). CDR3 DNA: TGTGCCTGGAGTCCTGGGGGCGCCGGCCGGTACACCTTC. This translates into CAWSPGGAGRYTF.

This clonotype was observed many times. This chain connects TRBV6-2 or TRBV6-3 to TRBJ2-5; 8 nucleotides agree with TRBD2. The V and J ends lost 0 bases and 5 bases, in that order; junction bases with no gene match: 8. The CDR3 is made up of 16 amino acids. In germline, CDR1 is MNHEY, CDR2 SVGEGT. The CDR3 region is CASSYSREVLGETQYF. CDR3 DNA: TGTGCCAGCAGTTACTCGCGGGAGGTTTTGGGGGAGACCCAGTACTTC.

This chain links TRBV6-1 with TRBJ2-5, with 7 bases matching TRBD1. The ends lost 8 bases at V and 6 bases at J; junction bases unmatched: 9. From germline, CDR1 is MNHNS and CDR2 SASEGT. This CDR3 contains 13 residues. CDR3 sequence reads: CASQTGLRKTQYF. Here the CDR3 DNA reads TGTGCCAGCCAGACAGGGCTCCGAAAGACCCAGTACTTC.

This clonotype came up a few times. The chain combines TRBV11-2 with TRBJ2-1; no clear D gene. The ends were cut back, 0 bases at V and 0 bases at J, with 6 bases in the middle. From germline, CDR1 is SGHAT and CDR2 FQNNGV. This CDR3 is 15 amino acids long. In nucleotides, the CDR3 is TGTGCCAGCAGCTTAGAACGAAGCTCCTACAATGAGCAGTTCTTC. Translated, it gives CASSLERSSYNEQFF.

As for this clonotype: This could be a read error, since a much larger clone is one nucleotide away. The rearrangement links TRBV11-3 to TRBJ2-5, with D tentatively TRBD1 (6 bases). The CDR3 is made up of 14 amino acids. Germline CDR1 SGHNT, CDR2 YENEEA. The CDR3 protein is CASSLGTDQEAQYF. The CDR3 nucleotides read TGTGCCAGCAGCTTAGGGACAGACCAAGAGGCCCAGTACTTC.

This clonotype has a count of ten or more. CDR3 sequence reads: CASYGQSTQYF. The CDR3 DNA reads as TGCGCCAGCTACGGACAGTCTACGCAGTATTTT. V is TRBV5-1 and J is TRBJ2-3, with a possible D match to TRBD1 (6 bases). With 7 bases removed from V and 8 bases from J, the gap between germline ends came to 11 bases. From germline, CDR1 is SGHRS and CDR2 YFSETQ. This CDR3 has 11 amino acids.